This is a list of T cell receptor beta chains from one sample in a study of T cells in Graves' hyperthyroidism and ophthalmopathy. TCRdb fed the multiplex PCR reads into MiXCR, producing one record per CDR3 protein. The data show some 740,000 distinct CDR3 sequences, with 14% seen just once and 10% to 13% held by the top ten. The sequenced sample was blood. The receptor set was obtained from a young woman with Graves' hyperthyroidism. Both conserved end residues are part of each CDR3. A D gene is named only where the DNA matches it firmly. Clone size, where shown, is once, few, many, or a class for clones that have expanded.

J,size,D,V,CDR3,DNA
TRBJ2-3,NA,TRBD2,TRBV29-1,CSVAGLAGFHTQYF,TGCAGCGTGGCGGGACTAGCGGGATTCCATACGCAGTATTTT
TRBJ2-7,NA,TRBD2,TRBV7-8,CASSLGLAGNYEQYF,TGTGCCAGCAGCTTAGGACTAGCGGGGAACTACGAGCAGTACTTC
TRBJ1-4,many,NA,TRBV12-3/TRBV12-4,CASTSGLPHEKLFF,TGTGCCAGCACCTCGGGGTTACCTCATGAAAAACTGTTTTTT
TRBJ2-7,many,TRBD2,TRBV28,CATLAGVHYEQYF,TGTGCCACCCTAGCGGGAGTTCACTACGAGCAGTACTTC
TRBJ1-2,few,NA,TRBV13,CASSLGGIGGYTF,TGTGCCAGCAGCTTAGGGGGCATCGGCGGCTACACCTTC
TRBJ1-6,many,NA,TRBV2,CASSVQIKRTDNSPLHF,TGTGCCAGCAGTGTCCAAATAAAGAGGACGGATAATTCACCCCTCCACTTT
TRBJ2-7,few,TRBD2,TRBV29-1,CSVIPPSTSGRSYEQYF,TGCAGCGTGATCCCCCCCTCCACTAGCGGGAGATCCTACGAGCAGTACTTC
TRBJ2-7,many,NA,TRBV2,CASSVNPDYEQYF,TGTGCCAGCAGTGTGAACCCCGACTACGAGCAGTACTTC
TRBJ2-1,many,NA,TRBV10-3,CAITSDGQEQFF,TGTGCCATCACTTCGGACGGGCAAGAGCAGTTCTTC
TRBJ1-1,many,NA,TRBV5-5,CASSWTVNTEAFF,TGTGCCAGCAGCTGGACAGTGAACACTGAAGCTTTCTTT
TRBJ2-6,NA,NA,TRBV7-3,CVSSFGGSGANVLTF,TGTGTCAGCAGCTTCGGTGGATCTGGGGCCAACGTCCTGACTTTC
TRBJ2-1,few,NA,TRBV4-3,CASSQDQAGYNEQFF,TGCGCCAGCAGCCAAGATCAGGCGGGGTACAATGAGCAGTTCTTC
TRBJ2-1,few,NA,TRBV28,CASSLGQVVLNEQFF,TGTGCCAGCAGTTTAGGGCAGGTCGTCCTCAATGAGCAGTTCTTC
TRBJ2-1,many,NA,TRBV3-1,CASMGYFNEQFF,TGTGCCAGCATGGGCTACTTCAATGAGCAGTTCTTC
TRBJ1-1,many,NA,TRBV7-7,CASSQMMNTEAFF,TGTGCTAGCAGCCAAATGATGAACACTGAAGCTTTCTTT
TRBJ1-2,NA,NA,TRBV6-9,CTSSSISTRSTAYGYTF,TGTACCAGCAGTTCGATATCTACCCGGTCTACAGCCTACGGCTACACCTTC
TRBJ1-6,few,NA,TRBV6-2/TRBV6-3,CASSTNLRRKNSPLHF,TGTGCCAGCAGCACTAACCTTCGGCGGAAAAATTCACCCCTCCACTTT
TRBJ2-5,few,NA,TRBV10-1,CASSESGGPLSKETQYF,TGCGCCAGCAGTGAGTCTGGGGGCCCGCTCTCGAAAGAGACCCAGTACTTC
TRBJ2-1,few,NA,TRBV9,CASSLIGVASVYNEQFF,TGTGCCAGCAGCCTCATTGGCGTGGCTAGCGTCTACAATGAGCAGTTCTTC
TRBJ2-5,few,TRBD1,TRBV7-2,CASSPPTGEPYF,TGTGCCAGCAGCCCTCCTACAGGGGAACCATACTTC
TRBJ2-3,NA,NA,TRBV20-1,CSAGISNVADTQYF,TGCAGTGCCGGGATATCAAACGTGGCAGATACGCAGTATTTT
TRBJ2-7,many,NA,TRBV28,CASRMAPSSTYEQYF,TGTGCCAGCAGGATGGCCCCCAGTTCGACCTACGAGCAGTACTTC
TRBJ2-5,NA,NA,TRBV12-3/TRBV12-4,CASRPGVRETQYF,TGTGCCAGCAGGCCAGGGGTTCGGGAGACCCAGTACTTC
TRBJ2-3,many,NA,TRBV20-1,CSAPRDWSTDTQYF,TGCAGTGCTCCCCGGGACTGGAGCACAGATACGCAGTATTTT
TRBJ1-2,NA,NA,TRBV15,CATSRDSWGWHYGYTF,TGTGCCACCAGCAGAGATAGTTGGGGCTGGCACTATGGCTACACCTTC
TRBJ2-7,many,NA,TRBV3-1,CASSPSGRKAGYEQYF,TGTGCCAGCAGCCCGAGTGGGCGCAAGGCCGGCTACGAGCAGTACTTC